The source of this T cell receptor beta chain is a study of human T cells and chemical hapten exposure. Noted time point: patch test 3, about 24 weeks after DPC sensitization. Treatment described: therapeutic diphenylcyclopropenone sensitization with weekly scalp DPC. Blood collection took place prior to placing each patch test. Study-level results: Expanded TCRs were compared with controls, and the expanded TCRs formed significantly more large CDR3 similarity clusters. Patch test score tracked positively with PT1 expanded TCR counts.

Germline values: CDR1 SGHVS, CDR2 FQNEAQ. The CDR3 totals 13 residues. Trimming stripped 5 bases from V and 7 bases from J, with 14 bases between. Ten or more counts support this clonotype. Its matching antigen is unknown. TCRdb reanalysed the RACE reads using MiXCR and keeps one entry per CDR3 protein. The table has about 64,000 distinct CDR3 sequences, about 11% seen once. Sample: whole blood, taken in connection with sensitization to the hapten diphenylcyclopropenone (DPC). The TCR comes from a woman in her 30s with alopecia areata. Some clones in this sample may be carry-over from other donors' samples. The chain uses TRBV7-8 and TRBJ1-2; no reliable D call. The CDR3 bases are TGTGCCAGCAGCATGGACCGCGCCCGTGGCTACACCTTC. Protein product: CASSMDRARGYTF.